This T cell receptor (beta chain) was identified during a study of memory B cells and T cells in multiple sclerosis. Findings and caveats of the study: Compartments had unequal clone-set sizes, affecting shared clonotype counts.

On this clone: No antigen is known for it.

Some clones are missing from TCRdb's copy, which holds only in-frame ones; the method was immunoSEQ multiplex PCR. The sample yields more than 12,000 clones, almost 70% seen once. Germline values: CDR1 SEHNR, CDR2 FQNEAQ (reference sequence). Trimming took 5 bases from V and 10 from J; bases not matched to a gene: 7. The CDR3 consists of 12 residues. This receptor was taken from a human donor with multiple sclerosis. The sequencing sample was made of memory (CD45RO+) CD4+ T cells from blood. This chain uses TRBV7-9 with TRBJ1-1; 7 bases line up with TRBD1. CDR3 sequence: CASSPGRQGAFF. DNA of the CDR3: TGTGCCAGCAGCCCAGGCAGACAGGGAGCTTTCTTT.